This T cell receptor (beta chain) comes out of a study of blood T cell repertoires in COVID-19. Across the whole study: Samples of COVID-19 (acute and convalescent) were obtained from the United States, Italy and Spain. T cells, B-cell-depleted T cells, or PBMCs provided the cDNA or gDNA that served as material.

The sample holds one count of this clone. The CDR3 runs to 13 residues. Germline CDR1 LGHDT, CDR2 YNNKEL (reference sequence). Trimming left V 4 bases short and J 6 bases short, with 12 bases between. The assay was immunoSEQ multiplex PCR, and TCRdb's table has in-frame clones only and misses some. The sample has 210,000 or so clones; nearly 90% are singletons. Each participant's cohort was designated according to participant-reported clinical history. In Cohort 3, a recovered donor had either two negative PCRs, clearance, or symptom resolution. The V and J genes are TRBV3-1 (or the pseudogene TRBV3-2) and TRBJ1-1; D call uncertain. Input material: PBMCs or T cells enriched from blood (not recorded which). The clonotype comes from a man aged 25 to 45 who had recovered from COVID-19. CDR3: CASSPRSGSEAFF. In nucleotides, the CDR3 is TGTGCCAGCAGCCCTAGATCCGGGTCTGAAGCTTTCTTT.